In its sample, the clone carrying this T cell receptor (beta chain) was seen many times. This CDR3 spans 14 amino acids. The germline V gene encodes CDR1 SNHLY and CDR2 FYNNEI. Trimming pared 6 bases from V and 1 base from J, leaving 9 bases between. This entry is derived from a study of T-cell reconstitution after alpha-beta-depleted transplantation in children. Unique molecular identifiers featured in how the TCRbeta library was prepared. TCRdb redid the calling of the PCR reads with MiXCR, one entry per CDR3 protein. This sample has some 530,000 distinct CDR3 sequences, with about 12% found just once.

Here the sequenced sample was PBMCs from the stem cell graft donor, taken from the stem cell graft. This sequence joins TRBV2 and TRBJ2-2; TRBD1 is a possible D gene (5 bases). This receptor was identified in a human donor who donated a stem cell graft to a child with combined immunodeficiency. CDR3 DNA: TGTGCCAGCAGCGTGGACATGAACACCGGGGAGCTGTTTTTT. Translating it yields CASSVDMNTGELFF.